These T cell receptor beta chains were read from a single sample in a study of PD-L1 blockade in urothelial cancer. Here immunoSEQ multiplex PCR was the method, and the copy in TCRdb shows in-frame clones only, minus some. There are roughly 90,000 clones in the sample; about 90% occur only once, and around 1% lies in the top ten. Specimen: PBMCs, collected around atezolizumab (anti-PD-L1) treatment. Source of these receptors: a woman older than 75 with urothelial cancer. CDR3s include the opening cysteine and the closing phenylalanine or tryptophan. D genes are given only for firm matches.

d_call	v_call	j_call	cdr3_aa
NA	TRBV5-1	TRBJ1-4	CASSSVGRDNEKLFF
TRBD2	TRBV5-1	TRBJ2-3	CASSLGGLAATDTQYF
TRBD1	TRBV2	TRBJ1-1	CASSEQGAYTEAFF
NA	TRBV2	TRBJ2-7	CASSVGIDPYEQYF
NA	TRBV7-8	TRBJ1-1	CASSFTRQNTEAFF
TRBD2	TRBV9	TRBJ2-1	CASSVAPGLAGANEQFF
TRBD1	TRBV19	TRBJ2-5	CASSPLRDRQETQYF
NA	TRBV7-6	TRBJ1-1	CASSSPSRGLTEAFF
TRBD2	TRBV11-2	TRBJ2-7	CASSLDLRTSPSEQYF
TRBD2	TRBV18	TRBJ2-5	CASSVQREGETQYF
NA	TRBV28	TRBJ1-1	CASSSTGRRAFF
TRBD2	TRBV5-8	TRBJ2-1	CASSLAGAYNEQFF
NA	TRBV28	TRBJ2-5	CASHAGLAQETQYF
TRBD1	TRBV11-3	TRBJ2-3	CASSPRQGAGDTQYF
TRBD2	TRBV27	TRBJ2-1	CASSTIAGTSYNEQFF
TRBD1	TRBV5-6	TRBJ2-2	CASSRQGADTGELFF
NA	TRBV27	TRBJ2-7	CASSLGPPYEQYF
NA	TRBV5-1	TRBJ1-3	CASSPGHSGNTIYF
TRBD2	TRBV5-1	TRBJ2-3	CASSFSGGSTDTQYF
NA	TRBV5-4	TRBJ2-1	CASSLTSGSYNEQFF
NA	TRBV5-1	TRBJ2-1	CASSWEASYNEQFF
NA	TRBV5-5	TRBJ1-4	CASSSPGANEKLFF
NA	TRBV6-1	TRBJ1-2	CASSEAMALKEGYTF
NA	TRBV7-9	TRBJ2-7	CASSLDGTYEQYF
TRBD2	TRBV11-2	TRBJ2-5	CASSFRLAGGEETQYF
TRBD1	TRBV19	TRBJ1-2	CASSHGQGSYNYGYTF